This T cell receptor beta chain was sequenced for a study of CD8+CD57+ T cells in acquired aplastic anemia. This clonotype was seen many times. Researchers used genomic DNA as the template to profile TCR beta VDJ and CDR3. TCRdb independently ran MiXCR on the reads; one entry per CDR3 protein. The sample lists over 150,000 distinct CDR3 sequences, 35% to 55% occurring once. The specimen sequenced was sorted CD4+, CD8+, or CD8+CD57+ T cells (not recorded which) from PBMCs. The TCR comes from a human donor in good health.

CDR3 nucleotides: TGTGCCAGCAGCTCAAACCCTGGGGGACTAGCGGGGATAAACACCGGGGAGCTGTTTTTT. Encoded protein: CASSSNPGGLAGINTGELFF. The V call is TRBV7-3, the J call TRBJ2-2, with 13 bases matching TRBD2. CDR1 and CDR2 from the germline V gene are SGHTA and FQGTGA. V trimming: 4 bases; J trimming: 2 bases; junction bases outside the gene matches: 13. The CDR3 loop spans 20 amino acids. The entire variable domain, with the rest obtained from reference TRBV7-3 and TRBJ2-2, is as follows: GAGVSQTPSNKVTEKGKYVELRCDPISGHTALYWYRQSLGQGPEFLIYFQGTGAADDSGLPNDRFFAVRPEGSVSTLKIQRTERGDSAVYLCASSSNPGGLAGINTGELFFGEGSRLTVL.